Listed below are T cell receptor beta chains from one sample, sequenced in a study of T-cell memory formation after mild COVID-19. TCRdb re-called the 5' RACE reads through MiXCR, storing one row per CDR3 protein. The data contain a few hundred thousand distinct CDR3 sequences, 16% of them singletons. Sequencing was performed on PBMCs or a T cell subset sorted from them (not recorded which). Every receptor here comes from a man aged 18 to 35 who had mild COVID-19 (a few samples of this study predate the infection). Cell type and time point are not known. CDR3s include the opening cysteine and the closing phenylalanine or tryptophan. The D gene is left open where the match is weak. Size values are once, few and many counts, or a class for expanded clones, and some rows have none.

V	J	length	D	size	CDR3	DNA
TRBV6-5	TRBJ2-2	14	NA	once	CASSYGPRPGELFF	TGTGCCAGCAGTTACGGACCTAGGCCAGGGGAGCTGTTTTTT
TRBV2	TRBJ2-5	16	TRBD2	few	CASSESGGGGQETQYF	TGTGCCAGCAGTGAATCTGGCGGGGGGGGTCAAGAGACCCAGTACTTC
TRBV19	TRBJ2-1	16	NA	NA	CASSSRRLAGFNEQFF	TGTGCCAGTAGTTCTCGACGGCTAGCCGGGTTCAATGAGCAGTTCTTC
TRBV6-5	TRBJ1-3	16	NA	NA	CASSYSGGAGGNTIYF	TGTGCCAGCAGTTACTCTGGGGGGGCAGGTGGAAACACCATATATTTT
TRBV4-1	TRBJ2-1	13	TRBD1	NA	CASSQSGGSEQFF	TGCGCCAGCAGCCAGTCAGGGGGATCTGAGCAGTTCTTC
TRBV6-5	TRBJ1-2	12	NA	NA	CASSYGSGGYTF	TGTGCCAGCAGTTACGGCAGTGGGGGCTACACCTTC
TRBV7-2	TRBJ1-2	15	TRBD1	NA	CASSSDRGPAYGYTF	TGTGCCAGCAGCTCGGACAGGGGGCCCGCATATGGCTACACCTTC
TRBV7-9	TRBJ1-2	13	NA	NA	CASSSNGAYGYTF	TGTGCCAGCAGCTCCAACGGGGCGTATGGCTACACCTTC
TRBV10-3	TRBJ2-2	14	NA	NA	CAITRTQDTGELFF	TGTGCCATCACTAGGACCCAGGACACCGGGGAGCTGTTTTTT
TRBV4-1	TRBJ2-3	17	TRBD2	NA	CASQGLAGGPGSDTQYF	TGCGCCAGCCAGGGATTAGCGGGGGGGCCGGGGTCAGATACGCAGTATTTT
TRBV3-1	TRBJ1-1	13	NA	NA	CASSQVGRTEAFF	TGTGCCAGCAGCCAAGTCGGGCGCACTGAAGCTTTCTTT
TRBV2	TRBJ1-4	15	TRBD1	few	CASRAIGTGDEKLFF	TGTGCCAGCAGGGCCATAGGAACAGGGGACGAAAAACTGTTTTTT
TRBV5-1	TRBJ2-5	16	NA	NA	CASSTTRLGMGETQYF	TGCGCCAGCAGCACCACCCGGCTGGGAATGGGAGAGACCCAGTACTTC
TRBV7-9	TRBJ2-5	17	NA	NA	CASSTAGQGGREETQYF	TGTGCCAGCAGCACGGCGGGGCAGGGAGGCCGGGAAGAGACCCAGTACTTC
TRBV7-9	TRBJ2-5	14	NA	NA	CASSLAWVNETQYF	TGTGCCAGCAGCTTAGCGTGGGTTAATGAGACCCAGTACTTC
TRBV2	TRBJ2-1	15	TRBD2	NA	CASSDGGSSYNEQFF	TGTGCCAGCAGTGACGGGGGGAGCTCCTACAATGAGCAGTTCTTC
TRBV6-5	TRBJ2-5	16	NA	few	CASSPRGVGAQETQYF	TGTGCCAGCAGTCCAAGAGGGGTCGGAGCCCAAGAGACCCAGTACTTC
TRBV6-2/TRBV6-3	TRBJ1-5	15	NA	NA	CASKIGGYSNQPQHF	TGTGCCAGCAAAATCGGGGGTTATAGCAATCAGCCCCAGCATTTT
TRBV29-1	TRBJ2-5	13	TRBD1	many	CSVLRGLQETQYF	TGCAGCGTACTCAGGGGGCTCCAAGAGACCCAGTACTTC
TRBV16	TRBJ2-7	12	TRBD1	NA	CASRTGSHEQYF	TGTGCCAGCAGGACAGGGAGCCACGAGCAGTACTTC
TRBV9	TRBJ2-1	13	NA	few	CASSPLEGDEQFF	TGTGCCAGCAGTCCTCTCGAGGGAGATGAGCAGTTCTTC
TRBV11-3	TRBJ2-1	15	TRBD2	many	CASSLTSGAYNEQFF	TGTGCCAGCAGCTTAACTAGCGGGGCCTACAATGAGCAGTTCTTC
TRBV20-1	TRBJ2-3	14	NA	few	CSARRPDFTDTQYF	TGCAGTGCTAGACGCCCCGACTTCACAGATACGCAGTATTTT
TRBV12-3/TRBV12-4	TRBJ2-7	14	TRBD1	NA	CASSTGQGNNEQYF	TGTGCCAGCAGTACAGGACAGGGTAACAACGAGCAGTACTTC
TRBV15	TRBJ2-7	14	TRBD2	few	CATSRVLAGYEQYF	TGTGCCACCAGCAGAGTACTAGCGGGGTACGAGCAGTACTTC
TRBV7-2	TRBJ2-7	14	NA	few	CASSRSGGKYEQYF	TGTGCCAGCAGCCGGTCGGGGGGCAAGTACGAGCAGTACTTC
TRBV3-1	TRBJ1-2	15	NA	NA	CASSPSRAGLYGYTF	TGTGCCAGCAGCCCTTCCAGGGCAGGACTCTATGGCTACACCTTC
TRBV5-5	TRBJ2-4	15	TRBD1	NA	CASSFHHRGSDIQYF	TGTGCCAGCAGCTTTCATCACAGGGGGTCGGACATTCAGTACTTC
TRBV19	TRBJ1-1	15	NA	few	CASSISTGLSTEAFF	TGTGCCAGTAGTATCTCGACAGGTCTTAGCACTGAAGCTTTCTTT
TRBV20-1	TRBJ2-7	14	NA	few	CSASSGYPDYEQYF	TGCAGTGCTAGCTCGGGGTATCCGGACTACGAGCAGTACTTC
TRBV15	TRBJ1-4	16	NA	few	CATSWKSKPGDEKLFF	TGTGCCACCAGCTGGAAATCGAAGCCCGGGGATGAAAAACTGTTTTTT
TRBV11-1	TRBJ2-1	15	NA	few	CASSLIRVSYNEQFF	TGTGCCAGCAGCTTAATACGGGTCTCCTACAATGAGCAGTTCTTC
TRBV20-1	TRBJ1-1	12	NA	NA	CSARDSEGIAFF	TGCAGTGCTAGAGATTCGGAGGGGATTGCTTTCTTT
TRBV7-6	TRBJ1-1	15	NA	NA	CASSQEGDGNTEAFF	TGTGCCAGCAGCCAGGAGGGAGATGGGAACACTGAAGCTTTCTTT
TRBV7-2	TRBJ1-2	13	NA	NA	CASSLAQAHGYTF	TGTGCCAGCAGCTTAGCACAGGCCCATGGCTACACCTTC
TRBV4-2	TRBJ2-1	17	NA	few	CASSQRPQAFSYNEQFF	TGTGCCAGCAGCCAAAGGCCCCAGGCTTTTTCCTACAATGAGCAGTTCTTC
TRBV19	TRBJ2-1	13	NA	few	CASSITGYNEQFF	TGTGCCAGTAGTATCACAGGATACAATGAGCAGTTCTTC